The 27 T cell receptor beta chains presented below share a single source sample, sequenced in a study of blood T cell repertoires in COVID-19 (dated by TCRdb to about 2020). Library generation was performed with the immunoSEQ multiplex PCR assay. As stored in TCRdb, this immuneACCESS dataset retains in-frame rearrangements with V and J assigned. A fraction of the clones does not appear; measured against another copy, unresolved V genes explain less than half of the discrepancy, and the remainder lacks a known reason. Present in this sample are 250,000 or so clones, roughly 80% of which were seen just once. The ten largest make up approximately 4.8% of the sample. Source material: peripheral blood. Receptors originate from a woman between 65 and 79 years old with acute or convalescent COVID-19.

This chain links TRBV30 with TRBJ1-5; 7 bases align to TRBD1. The CDR3 loop spans 16 amino acids. Germline-derived CDR1 and CDR2 are GTSNPN and SVGIG (reference sequence). Germline trimming cut 1 base from V and 6 bases from J; bases unmatched to any gene: 12. CDR3 loop: CAWSDRGFLGGQPQHF. CDR3 in DNA: TGTGCCTGGAGTGACAGGGGATTCCTTGGAGGTCAGCCCCAGCATTTT.

This chain joins TRBV4-3 and TRBJ2-3; a weak D match, TRBD1 (6 bases). This CDR3 is built from 17 residues. The V and J ends lost 0 bases and 7 bases respectively, with 20 bases between them. Germline assignment: CDR1 LGHNA and CDR2 YSLEER. The CDR3, as DNA: TGCGCCAGCAGCCAAGAATGGGCCAGGGGTGTTTTAAATACGCAGTATTTT. Translation: CASSQEWARGVLNTQYF.

This clone was recorded a few times. The genes are TRBV2 and TRBJ1-1; D remains ambiguous. Deletions cut 4 bases from V and 1 base from J, with 7 bases between. Germline-derived CDR1 and CDR2 are SNHLY and FYNNEI. The CDR3 length is 13 residues. The CDR3 region has the DNA TGTGCCAGCAGTGTAAGCCAGAACACTGAAGCTTTCTTT. Protein product: CASSVSQNTEAFF. Full variable domain (remainder filled in from reference TRBV2 and TRBJ1-1): EPEVTQTPSHQVTQMGQEVILRCVPISNHLYFYWYRQILGQKVEFLVSFYNNEISEKSEIFDDQFSVERPDGSNFTLKIRSTKLEDSAMYFCASSVSQNTEAFFGQGTRLTVV.

This chain links TRBV5-1 with TRBJ1-3; D might be TRBD1 (6 bases). Germline loops: CDR1 SGHRS, CDR2 YFSETQ. Between the trimmed V and J ends, which lost 4 bases and 1 base, there was a span of 9 bases. The CDR3 has 14 amino acids. The CDR3 nucleotides read TGCGCCAGCAGCCCCGGACAGTCTGGAAACACCATATATTTT. Amino acid sequence: CASSPGQSGNTIYF.

The J gene is TRBJ2-7, the V gene TRBV19; D unclear. The germline V and J ends were trimmed by 3 bases and 0 bases, with 15 bases remaining between them. The CDR3 is 16 amino acids. CDR1 and CDR2 (germline): LNHDA, SQIVND (reference sequence). CDR3 amino acids: CASSIYFDVGSYEQYF. CDR3 bases: TGTGCCAGTAGTATTTACTTTGATGTTGGCTCCTACGAGCAGTACTTC.

The chain couples TRBV19 to TRBJ2-2, with a tentative D call TRBD1 (6 bases). V was clipped by 3 bases and J by 5 bases, with 16 bases between them. The CDR3 extends over 16 amino acids. CDR1 LNHDA and CDR2 SQIVND come from the germline V gene (reference sequence). The CDR3 loop is CASSILQQGGTGELFF. The DNA for the CDR3 is TGTGCCAGTAGTATTTTGCAACAGGGCGGGACCGGGGAGCTGTTTTTT.

This clone was detected a few times. J is TRBJ1-1 and V is TRBV5-1; 7 positions agree with TRBD1. Germline V gene lookup returns CDR1 SGHRS and CDR2 YFSETQ. V lost 0 bases to trimming and J lost 4 bases; unmatched junction nucleotides: 6. The CDR3 runs to 15 residues. The CDR3 loop reads CASSLETSGGTEAFF. The CDR3 DNA is TGCGCCAGCAGCTTGGAGACTTCAGGGGGCACTGAAGCTTTCTTT.

The table lists this clone with a count of one. Other DNA sequences in this sample translate to the same CDR3. The rearrangement links TRBV7-2 to TRBJ1-2; D might be TRBD1 (5 bases). Between the trimmed V and J ends, which lost 5 bases and 2 bases, there was a span of 9 bases. This CDR3 has 13 residues. Germline V gene sequence: CDR1 SGHTA, CDR2 FQGNSA. As DNA, the CDR3 is TGTGCCAGCAGCCCTGACAGAAACTATGGCTACACCTTC. It specifies CASSPDRNYGYTF.

This chain links TRBV24-1 with TRBJ1-3, with 8 positions matching TRBD1. V was clipped by 12 bases and J by 1 base; unmatched bases: 4. The CDR3 loop spans 13 amino acids. Germline assignment: CDR1 KGHDR and CDR2 SFDVKD. The chain's CDR3 is CASHRGSGNTIYF. DNA of the CDR3: TGTGCCTCGCACAGGGGGTCTGGAAACACCATATATTTT.

The J gene is TRBJ1-5, the V gene TRBV28; 11 nucleotides align to TRBD1. Per the germline V gene, CDR1 is MDHEN and CDR2 is SYDVKM. V trimming: 1 base; J trimming: 1 base; junction bases outside the gene matches: 12. CDR3 length: 20 amino acids. CDR3 nucleotide sequence: TGTGCCAGCAGTTTATTTAGGACAGGGGGCCGAGGTGCAAGCAATCAGCCCCAGCATTTT. Translated, it gives CASSLFRTGGRGASNQPQHF.

The rearrangement links TRBV7-9 to TRBJ1-6; TRBD1 matches 7 bases. J gave up 8 bases and V 1 base, and 5 bases lay outside the gene matches. CDR3 length: 15 amino acids. CDR1 and CDR2 from the germline V gene are SEHNR and FQNEAQ (reference sequence). CDR3: CASSLEGQPYSPLHF. The CDR3 DNA reads as TGTGCCAGCAGCTTAGAGGGACAGCCTTATTCACCCCTCCACTTT. The entire variable domain, with the rest obtained from reference TRBV7-9 and TRBJ1-6, is as follows: DTGVSQNPRHKITKRGQNVTFRCDPISEHNRLYWYRQTLGQGPEFLTYFQNEAQLEKSRLLSDRFSAERPKGSFSTLEIQRTEQGDSAMYLCASSLEGQPYSPLHFGNGTRLTVT.

The rearrangement links TRBV7-2 to TRBJ1-1; a weak D match, TRBD1 (6 bases). The CDR3 sequence is 12 residues long. Per germline, CDR1 SGHTA and CDR2 FQGNSA. V was cut by 0 bases and J by 10 bases, with 9 bases left in between. The CDR3 is CASSLAPGAAFF. For the CDR3, the DNA is TGTGCCAGCAGCTTAGCCCCAGGGGCAGCTTTCTTT.

This chain uses TRBV7-2 with TRBJ2-6; D is uncertain. The CDR3 runs 17 residues. V was pared by 2 bases and J by 0 bases, with 11 bases between. Germline-derived CDR1 and CDR2 are SGHTA and FQGNSA. CDR3 nucleotide sequence: TGTGCCAGCAGCTTAAACAGCTTTTACTCTGGGGCCAACGTCCTGACTTTC. It is translated as CASSLNSFYSGANVLTF.

This chain joins TRBV6-5 and TRBJ1-3; no definite D call. Germline V CDR1 and CDR2: MNHEY, SVGAGI. The CDR3 loop spans 15 amino acids. Trimming removed 6 bases at V and 0 bases at J, with 12 bases between. The CDR3 is CASRAGYRSGNTIYF. In DNA form, the CDR3 reads TGTGCCAGCAGGGCAGGATACCGCTCTGGAAACACCATATATTTT.

A note on this clone: Germline is not matched at one junction end, which may reflect a read error. This chain connects TRBV5-1 to TRBJ1-1; 10 bases fit TRBD1. The CDR3 contains 16 residues. In germline, CDR1 is SGHRS, CDR2 YFSETQ. The CDR3 coding sequence is TGCGCCAGCACCTTGGGGGGACAGGGGTTGTACACTGAAGCTTTCTTT. Protein sequence: CASTLGGQGLYTEAFF.

The chain couples TRBV6-5 to TRBJ1-2; D is ambiguous. Germline CDR1 reads MNHEY; CDR2 reads SVGAGI. The CDR3 has 15 amino acids. Trimming removed 0 bases from V and 7 bases from J, with 15 bases in between. The CDR3 loop reads CASSYSSGRYSGYTF. The CDR3 region has the DNA TGTGCCAGCAGTTACTCGAGCGGGAGGTACTCTGGCTACACCTTC.

The chain joins TRBV7-9 to TRBJ1-4, with D unclear. CDR1 SEHNR and CDR2 FQNEAQ come from the germline V gene (reference sequence). The CDR3 extends over 14 amino acids. Between the trimmed V and J ends, which lost 2 bases and 5 bases, there was a span of 9 bases. The CDR3 is CASSLTTLNEKLFF. In DNA form, the CDR3 reads TGTGCCAGCAGCTTAACTACCCTGAATGAAAAACTGTTTTTT.

CDR3: CASSFIGTRAQHF. CDR3 in DNA: TGTGCCAGCAGTTTTATAGGGACACGGGCCCAGCATTTT. The V gene is TRBV28, the J gene TRBJ1-5, with a tentative D call TRBD1 (6 bases). Germline V gives CDR1 MDHEN, CDR2 SYDVKM. The CDR3 length is 13 residues. V shed 3 bases and J shed 11 bases, with 14 bases lying between them. The full variable domain, with the rest looked up from reference TRBV28 and TRBJ1-5, is DVKVTQSSRYLVKRTGEKVFLECVQDMDHENMFWYRQDPGLGLRLIYFSYDVKMKEKGDIPEGYSVSREKKERFSLILESASTNQTSMYLCASSFIGTRAQHFGDGTRLSIL.

The gene calls are TRBV10-3 and TRBJ2-1; 8 bases fit TRBD2. The junction had 4 bases not matched to a gene; V was cut back by 6 bases and J by 9 bases. This CDR3 comprises 12 residues. Germline V gene data show CDR1 as ENHRY and CDR2 as SYGVKD. The CDR3 region is CAISPGGVEQFF. The CDR3 coding sequence is TGTGCCATCAGCCCCGGGGGGGTTGAGCAGTTCTTC.

J is TRBJ2-3 and V is TRBV4-2; TRBD2 aligns across 11 bases. The V gene's germline CDR1 is LGHNA and CDR2 YNFKEQ. V shed 2 bases and J 0 bases; nucleotides not matched to a gene: 4. The CDR3 extends over 17 amino acids. CDR3 residues: CASSQNSGGESTDTQYF. The CDR3 bases are TGTGCCAGCAGCCAAAATAGCGGGGGGGAAAGCACAGATACGCAGTATTTT.

V and J are TRBV27 and TRBJ1-2; possible D gene TRBD1, 6 bases. Per the germline V gene, CDR1 is MNHEY and CDR2 is SMNVEV (reference sequence). Deletions cut 6 bases from V and 0 bases from J, with 8 bases between. This CDR3 has 13 residues. The CDR3 here is CASSQGPNYGYTF. The CDR3 region has the DNA TGTGCCAGCAGCCAGGGGCCTAACTATGGCTACACCTTC.

The V gene is TRBV15, the J gene TRBJ1-5, with D possibly being TRBD1 (5 bases). The CDR3 is 12 amino acids. Germline CDR1 is LNHNV and CDR2 is YYDKDF (reference sequence). Trimming took 5 bases from V and 5 from J, leaving 7 bases between them. CDR3 loop: CATSLGDQPQHF. The CDR3 DNA is TGTGCCACCAGCTTAGGGGATCAGCCCCAGCATTTT.

This clone was counted between two and nine times. The CDR3 loop is CASSRTGGGEKLFF. Written as DNA, the CDR3 is TGTGCCAGCAGTCGAACAGGGGGCGGTGAAAAACTGTTTTTT. This chain links TRBV7-9 with TRBJ1-4; 9 nucleotides line up with TRBD1. This CDR3 has 14 amino acids. Trimming at V came to 6 bases and at J to 7 bases, leaving 6 bases not matched to a gene. Per germline, CDR1 SEHNR and CDR2 FQNEAQ (reference sequence).

Written as DNA, the CDR3 is TGTGCCAGCAGCTTAGCCTGGACAGGGTCCAATCAGCCCCAGCATTTT. Translated, it gives CASSLAWTGSNQPQHF. The J gene is TRBJ1-5, the V gene TRBV7-2; 8 bases agree with TRBD1. The ends lost 0 bases at V and 3 bases at J; junction bases unmatched: 4. This CDR3 is built from 16 residues. Germline-derived CDR1 and CDR2 are SGHTA and FQGNSA.

The chain combines TRBV5-1 with TRBJ2-1; no clear D. V was clipped by 0 bases and J by 5 bases, with 6 bases between them. The CDR3 has 13 residues. Germline V gives CDR1 SGHRS, CDR2 YFSETQ. CDR3 residues: CASSLEQNNEQFF. In nucleotides, the CDR3 is TGCGCCAGCAGCTTGGAACAGAACAATGAGCAGTTCTTC.

The chain recombines TRBV6-2 or TRBV6-3 with TRBJ1-1; TRBD1 matches 9 bases. The CDR3 has 14 amino acids. With 6 bases clipped from V and 3 bases from J, the junction kept 5 bases outside the gene matches. Germline V lookup: CDR1 MNHEY, CDR2 SVGEGT. The CDR3 coding sequence is TGTGCCAGCAGCCCGGACAGGGGATACACTGAAGCTTTCTTT. Translation: CASSPDRGYTEAFF.

This clone came up a few times. This sample also contains other DNA sequences that code for the same CDR3. The chain is built from TRBV2 and TRBJ1-2, with D perhaps matching TRBD1 (5 bases). Germline V gene data show CDR1 as SNHLY and CDR2 as FYNNEI. This CDR3 contains 12 residues. Deletions cut 6 bases from V and 3 bases from J, with 8 bases between. CDR3 DNA sequence: TGTGCCAGCAGCACAGGTGACTATGGCTACACCTTC. Translating it yields CASSTGDYGYTF.